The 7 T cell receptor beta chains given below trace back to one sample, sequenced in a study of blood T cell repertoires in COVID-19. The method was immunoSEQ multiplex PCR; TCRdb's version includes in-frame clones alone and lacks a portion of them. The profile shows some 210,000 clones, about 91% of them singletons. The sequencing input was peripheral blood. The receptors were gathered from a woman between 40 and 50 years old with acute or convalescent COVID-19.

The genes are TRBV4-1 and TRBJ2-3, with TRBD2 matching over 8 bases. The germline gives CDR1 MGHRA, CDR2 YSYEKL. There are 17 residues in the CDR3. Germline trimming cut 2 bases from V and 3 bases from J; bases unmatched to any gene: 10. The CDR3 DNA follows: TGCGCCAGCAGCCAATTCTATCGGGAGGGCCTTACAGATACGCAGTATTTT. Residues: CASSQFYREGLTDTQYF.

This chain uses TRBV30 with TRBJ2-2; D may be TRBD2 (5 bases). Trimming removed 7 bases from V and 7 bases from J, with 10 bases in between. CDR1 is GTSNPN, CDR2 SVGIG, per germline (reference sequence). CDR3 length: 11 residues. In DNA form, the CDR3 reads TGTGCCTCCTGGGAGAGCGGGGAGCTGTTTTTT. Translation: CASWESGELFF.

The CDR3 loop reads CASSTLAGGQETQYF. DNA of the CDR3: TGTGCCAGCAGTACTCTAGCGGGGGGGCAAGAGACCCAGTACTTC. The chain recombines TRBV6-5 with TRBJ2-5; 12 bases are shared with TRBD2. Germline lookup yields CDR1 MNHEY and CDR2 SVGAGI. The CDR3 spans 15 residues. After removal of 5 bases from V and 2 bases from J, the junction contained 3 bases not matched to a gene.

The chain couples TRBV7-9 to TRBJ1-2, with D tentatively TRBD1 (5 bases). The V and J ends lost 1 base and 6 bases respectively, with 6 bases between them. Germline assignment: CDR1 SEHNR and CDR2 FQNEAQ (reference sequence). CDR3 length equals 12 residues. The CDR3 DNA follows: TGTGCCAGCAGCTTAGGGGGCGATGGCTACACCTTC. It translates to CASSLGGDGYTF.

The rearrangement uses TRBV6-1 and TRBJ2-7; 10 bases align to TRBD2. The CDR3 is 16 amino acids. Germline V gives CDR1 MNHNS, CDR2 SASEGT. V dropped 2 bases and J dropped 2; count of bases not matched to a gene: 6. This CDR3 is CASSEWISGGTYEQYV. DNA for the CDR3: TGTGCCAGCAGTGAATGGATTAGCGGGGGGACCTACGAGCAGTACGTC.

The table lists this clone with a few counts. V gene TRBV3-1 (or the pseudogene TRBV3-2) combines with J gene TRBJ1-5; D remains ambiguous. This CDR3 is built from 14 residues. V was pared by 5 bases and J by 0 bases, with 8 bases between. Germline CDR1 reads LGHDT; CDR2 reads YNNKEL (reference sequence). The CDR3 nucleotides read TGTGCCAGCAGCTTTGGGCATAGCAATCAGCCCCAGCATTTT. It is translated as CASSFGHSNQPQHF.

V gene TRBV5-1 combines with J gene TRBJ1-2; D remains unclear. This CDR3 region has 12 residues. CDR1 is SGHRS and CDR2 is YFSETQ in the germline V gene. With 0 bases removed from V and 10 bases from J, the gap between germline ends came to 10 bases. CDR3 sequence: CASSLDREDYTF. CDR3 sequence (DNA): TGCGCCAGCAGCTTGGACCGAGAAGACTACACCTTC. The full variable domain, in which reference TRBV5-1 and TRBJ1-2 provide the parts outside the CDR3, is KAGVTQTPRYLIKTRGQQVTLSCSPISGHRSVSWYQQTPGQGLQFLFEYFSETQRNKGNFPGRFSGRQFSNSRSEMNVSTLELGDSALYLCASSLDREDYTFGSGTRLTVV.